This entry concerns a single TCR beta chain. One base away lies a much larger clone, so this may be a sequencing read error. Since the CDR3 does not end with the conserved phenylalanine or tryptophan, this likely comes from a read error. Germline V gene data show CDR1 as GTSNPN and CDR2 as SVGIG (reference sequence). V was cut by 3 bases and J by 2 bases, with 11 bases left in between. There are 13 residues in the CDR3. The sample belongs to a study of regulatory T cells in long-lasting Graves disease. The time point: newly diagnosed GD, antithyroid drugs for less than 3 months. RNA extracted from PBMCs served as the sequencing template. Libraries of TCR beta came from iRepertoire HTBI primers plus Arm-PCR of CDR3 regions. TCRdb reprocessed the multiplex PCR reads via MiXCR and lists one record per CDR3 protein. Of approximately 490,000 distinct CDR3 sequences in the sample, about 17% were seen once.

These same data were also listed under a study on T cells in Graves' hyperthyroidism and ophthalmopathy. That source notes: Among the patients, aged 18 to 65, hyperthyroidism was newly diagnosed and had lasted under 2 months. TCR CDR3 regions were first amplified by RT-PCR with HTBI primers. Researchers found most expanded thyroid clonotypes above 0.001 in blood as well. For ophthalmopathy, model prediction preceded onset by a median about 6.4 months.

The clonotype comes from a man aged 35 to 55 with Graves disease. The chain uses TRBV30 and TRBJ2-7; either TRBD1 or TRBD2 may supply D (5 bases each). The starting material was peripheral blood mononuclear cells (PBMCs), obtained at new diagnosis, from a patient treated with antithyroid drugs. Here the CDR3 reads CAWRGRAPYEQYS. The CDR3, as DNA: TGTGCCTGGAGGGGGCGGGCCCCCTACGAGCAGTACTCC.